Shown below are 16 T cell receptor beta chains from a single sample sequenced in a study of blood T cells in healthy people across ages. Sample-barcoded 5' priming and a J-beta primer mix drove a second PCR of 7 to 11 cycles. TCRdb re-called the 5' RACE reads through MiXCR, storing one row per CDR3 protein. This table has some 1,800,000 distinct CDR3 sequences, roughly two fifths appearing once. Source material: blood. The receptors shown here come from a human donor in good health.

This clonotype was recorded a few times. The V and J genes are TRBV5-5 and TRBJ2-1; TRBD2 matches 8 bases. CDR3 length equals 14 residues. Germline loops: CDR1 SGHKS, CDR2 YYEKEE (reference sequence). V trimming: 3 bases; J trimming: 8 bases; junction bases outside the gene matches: 7. CDR3 loop: CASSWGLGVDEQFF. CDR3 sequence (DNA): TGTGCCAGCAGCTGGGGACTAGGCGTGGATGAGCAGTTCTTC.

This clonotype showed up just a few times. V gene TRBV6-1 combines with J gene TRBJ2-4; D is uncertain. CDR1 is MNHNS and CDR2 is SASEGT in the germline V gene. There are 12 residues in the CDR3. Trimming shortened V by 7 bases and J by 2 bases, and 6 bases separated the two germline ends. The CDR3 DNA is TGTGCCAGCAACCGACCCAAAAACATTCAGTACTTC. This sequence encodes CASNRPKNIQYF.

The V gene is TRBV9, the J gene TRBJ2-5, with TRBD2 identical over 8 bases. Per germline, CDR1 SGDLS and CDR2 YYNGEE. V trimming: 3 bases; J trimming: 5 bases; junction bases outside the gene matches: 6. CDR3 length: 14 amino acids. In nucleotides, the CDR3 is TGTGCCAGCAGCGCGACACTAGCGGTGGAGACCCAGTACTTC. This codes for CASSATLAVETQYF.

This clonotype showed up many times. This chain connects TRBV12-3 or TRBV12-4 to TRBJ2-5; 7 bases match TRBD1. The CDR3 covers 16 residues. Trimming cost V 6 bases and J 5 bases; bases outside gene matches: 15. The CDR3 nucleotides read TGTGCCAGCAGCATGACAGGGTCACATTTGGGGGAGACCCAGTACTTC. Translation: CASSMTGSHLGETQYF.

This rearrangement joins TRBV24-1 to TRBJ2-3, with a weak D call TRBD2 (5 bases). Germline CDR1 reads KGHDR; CDR2 reads SFDVKD. This CDR3 is 14 amino acids long. Deletions cut 3 bases from V and 6 bases from J, with 12 bases between. CDR3 sequence (DNA): TGTGCCACCAGTGATATGACTACGAGGGATACGCAGTATTTT. As protein: CATSDMTTRDTQYF.

This clonotype has a handful of counts. The chain recombines TRBV7-3 with TRBJ2-3, with TRBD2 identical over 8 bases. Germline V CDR1 and CDR2: SGHTA, FQGTGA. The CDR3 length is 14 residues. Trimming removed 5 bases from V and 6 bases from J; junction bases left unmatched: 7. CDR3 loop: CASSAGTSADTQYF. The DNA for the CDR3 is TGTGCCAGCAGCGCCGGGACTAGTGCGGATACGCAGTATTTT.

Ten or more counts support this clonotype. V usage is TRBV6-1 and J usage is TRBJ1-1; D may be TRBD1 (5 bases). Germline V lookup: CDR1 MNHNS, CDR2 SASEGT. The CDR3 consists of 16 residues. Trimming took off 4 bases at V and 1 base at J, with 16 bases between the two ends. Written as DNA, the CDR3 is TGTGCCAGCAGTGGAGGGCGGGACCTCGAGAACACTGAAGCTTTCTTT. The encoded protein is CASSGGRDLENTEAFF.

This rearrangement joins TRBV6-5 to TRBJ2-7; 8 bases are a match to TRBD1. With 6 bases clipped from V and 6 bases from J, the junction kept 16 bases outside the gene matches. CDR3 length: 16 residues. Germline CDR1 is MNHEY and CDR2 is SVGAGI. The CDR3 is CASSHGAGQAVFEQYF. CDR3 nucleotide sequence: TGTGCCAGCAGCCACGGTGCGGGACAGGCCGTCTTCGAGCAGTACTTC.

This clonotype was counted only a few times. For the CDR3, the DNA is TGCAGCGTCCCGGGACGTATCACAGATACGCAGTATTTT. It specifies CSVPGRITDTQYF. The V and J genes are TRBV29-1 and TRBJ2-3; the D call may be TRBD1 or TRBD2 (5 bases each). The ends were cut back, 6 bases at V and 2 bases at J, with 12 bases in the middle. Germline CDR1 and CDR2: SQVTM and ANQGSEA. The length of the CDR3 is 13 residues.

The rearrangement joins TRBV7-2 to TRBJ2-3, with TRBD1 matching over 9 bases. Germline CDR1 reads SGHTA; CDR2 reads FQGNSA. With 5 bases clipped from V and 8 bases from J, the junction kept 14 bases outside the gene matches. CDR3 length: 16 residues. This chain's CDR3 is CASSTRRQGVRSTQYF. The CDR3 nucleotides are TGTGCCAGCAGCACCCGAAGACAGGGGGTTAGGAGTACGCAGTATTTT.

The CDR3 loop reads CASSSLSGGTRTDTQYF. Here the CDR3 DNA reads TGTGCCAGCAGCTCCCTGAGCGGGGGGACTCGCACAGATACGCAGTATTTT. This sequence joins TRBV7-2 and TRBJ2-3; 9 positions match TRBD2. V lost 4 bases to trimming and J lost 1 base; unmatched junction nucleotides: 9. Germline V lookup: CDR1 SGHTA, CDR2 FQGNSA. CDR3 length: 17 residues. The full variable domain, completed using reference TRBV7-2 and TRBJ2-3, is GAGVSQSPSNKVTEKGKDVELRCDPISGHTALYWYRQSLGQGLEFLIYFQGNSAPDKSGLPSDRFSAERTGGSVSTLTIQRTQQEDSAVYLCASSSLSGGTRTDTQYFGPGTRLTVL.

In this sample, this clonotype turned up a few times. The chain is built from TRBV7-9 and TRBJ2-7; the match to TRBD1 covers 9 bases. With 6 bases clipped from V and 2 bases from J, the junction kept 5 bases outside the gene matches. The length of the CDR3 is 14 residues. The germline gives CDR1 SEHNR, CDR2 FQNEAQ (reference sequence). In DNA form, the CDR3 reads TGTGCCAGCAGTCGGACAGGGGTCCCCTACGAGCAGTACTTC. Amino acids: CASSRTGVPYEQYF. The full variable domain, with the rest looked up from reference TRBV7-9 and TRBJ2-7, is DTGVSQNPRHKITKRGQNVTFRCDPISEHNRLYWYRQTLGQGPEFLTYFQNEAQLEKSRLLSDRFSAERPKGSFSTLEIQRTEQGDSAMYLCASSRTGVPYEQYFGPGTRLTVT.

The V call is TRBV10-3, the J call TRBJ1-2; unclear D gene. Trimming left V 3 bases short and J 3 bases short, with 11 bases between. In germline, CDR1 is ENHRY, CDR2 SYGVKD. The CDR3 runs to 14 residues. The DNA of the CDR3 is TGTGCCATCAGTGATTTGGACGGGGACTATGGCTACACCTTC. It translates to CAISDLDGDYGYTF.

This clonotype was found a few times. This chain uses TRBV20-1 with TRBJ2-5; D tentatively fits TRBD1 or TRBD2 (6 bases each). The germline gives CDR1 DFQATT, CDR2 SNEGSKA (reference sequence). Deletions cut 1 base from V and 4 bases from J, with 16 bases between. The CDR3 spans 15 residues. The DNA for the CDR3 is TGCAGTGCTAGAGGCTCGGGGGACATTATAGAGACCCAGTACTTC. Amino acids: CSARGSGDIIETQYF.

CDR3 loop: CASSAQTGLSETQYF. The CDR3 DNA is TGTGCCAGCAGCGCCCAGACCGGATTGAGTGAGACCCAGTACTTC. V and J are TRBV7-3 and TRBJ2-5, with unresolved D. Deletions cut 5 bases from V and 5 bases from J, with 18 bases between. Germline CDR1 is SGHTA and CDR2 is FQGTGA. This CDR3 region has 15 residues.

This clonotype has only a few counts. The chain carries TRBV29-1 and TRBJ2-3; no reliable D call. The CDR3 covers 15 residues. CDR1 and CDR2 (germline): SQVTM, ANQGSEA. V was pared by 1 base and J by 0 bases, with 11 bases between. For the CDR3, the DNA is TGCAGCGTTGAAGGTGGAGACACGAGCACAGATACGCAGTATTTT. Translated, it gives CSVEGGDTSTDTQYF.